Each of the 14 T cell receptor beta chains below was sequenced from the same sample in a study of beta chain features in type 1 diabetes. General observations from the study: TCRB CDR3s from Type 1 diabetes patients were moderately but significantly shorter in all four CD4+ subsets.

The antigens these receptors bind are not known. As every portion of the isolated RNA was reverse transcribed, the sequencing read expressed TCRB transcripts. Some clones are missing from TCRdb's copy, which holds only in-frame ones; the method was immunoSEQ multiplex PCR. The table has some 250,000 clones, approximately 15% seen once. Material: naive CD4+ T cells from blood. Receptor source: a man aged 25-45 years with type 1 diabetes.

The CDR3 loop reads CASRRGQTNTEAFF. DNA for the CDR3: TGCGCCAGCAGACGGGGACAGACAAACACTGAAGCTTTCTTT. V gene TRBV5-1 combines with J gene TRBJ1-1, with 7 nucleotides matching TRBD1. Per the germline V gene, CDR1 is SGHRS and CDR2 is YFSETQ. The CDR3 has 14 residues. The V and J ends lost 5 bases and 2 bases, in that order; junction bases with no gene match: 6.

A few counts support this clone. This rearrangement joins TRBV29-1 to TRBJ2-5, with a weak D call TRBD2 (5 bases). The germline gives CDR1 SQVTM, CDR2 ANQGSEA. The CDR3 is made up of 14 amino acids. The ends were cut back, 4 bases at V and 5 bases at J, with 17 bases in the middle. In DNA, the CDR3 is TGCAGCGTTGCAAGCGGTGAATGGGGTGAGACCCAGTACTTC. Protein: CSVASGEWGETQYF.

The chain combines TRBV20-1 with TRBJ2-7, with D possibly being TRBD2 (6 bases). Germline V lookup: CDR1 DFQATT, CDR2 SNEGSKA (reference sequence). This CDR3 is built from 11 residues. V dropped 6 bases and J dropped 6 bases, with 12 bases sitting between them. This CDR3 reads CSARDSSEQYF. In nucleotides, the CDR3 is TGCAGTGCCCGGGACTCATCCGAGCAGTACTTC.

V is TRBV30 and J is TRBJ2-1; 8 nucleotides align to TRBD2. This CDR3 comprises 14 residues. CDR1 is GTSNPN, CDR2 SVGIG, per germline (reference sequence). Trimming took 2 bases from V and 7 from J; bases not matched to a gene: 7. In nucleotides, the CDR3 is TGTGCCTGGAGTTCCGGGGGGGCCGCGAATGAGCAGTTCTTC. This codes for CAWSSGGAANEQFF.

The rearrangement uses TRBV6-1 and TRBJ2-1; 9 bases match TRBD1. Germline V CDR1 and CDR2: MNHNS, SASEGT. Losses at the gene ends were 1 base for V and 5 bases for J; bases not matched to a gene: 6. The CDR3 totals 16 residues. Here the CDR3 DNA reads TGTGCCAGCAGTGAAGGAATAGGACAGGGGAACAATGAGCAGTTCTTC. Amino acids: CASSEGIGQGNNEQFF.

This clone appeared a few times. The chain has TRBV6-1 and TRBJ2-1; TRBD2 matches 10 bases. V lost 7 bases and J lost 0; bases outside the gene matches: 3. Germline values: CDR1 MNHNS, CDR2 SASEGT. The CDR3 consists of 15 residues. The CDR3 nucleotides read TGTGCCAGCACCTTAGCGGGAGGCTCCTACAATGAGCAGTTCTTC. Translation gives CASTLAGGSYNEQFF.

The rearrangement links TRBV4-2 to TRBJ2-3; 10 positions agree with TRBD2. V lost 1 base, J lost 2 bases, and 6 bases stayed unmatched. The germline V gene encodes CDR1 LGHNA and CDR2 YNFKEQ. The CDR3 totals 17 residues. The CDR3 sequence: CASSQVEAGGLTDTQYF. The CDR3 DNA is TGTGCCAGCAGCCAAGTTGAAGCGGGGGGGCTCACAGATACGCAGTATTTT.

The CDR3, as DNA: TGTGCCAGCAGCAACGCAGGCGCTAGCGGGTTCTACAATGAGCAGTTCTTC. Amino acids: CASSNAGASGFYNEQFF. The chain uses TRBV5-6 and TRBJ2-1, with TRBD2 matching over 8 bases. J lost 3 bases, V lost 4 bases, and 12 bases had no gene match. This CDR3 has 17 amino acids. Germline loops: CDR1 SGHDT, CDR2 YYEEEE.

CDR3 in DNA: TGTGCCAGCAGCGCCCGACAGGTCACTGAAGCTTTCTTT. Protein sequence: CASSARQVTEAFF. The rearrangement links TRBV9 to TRBJ1-1; TRBD1 might be the D (6 bases). With 3 bases removed from V and 4 bases from J, the gap between germline ends came to 10 bases. CDR3 length: 13 residues. Germline V lookup: CDR1 SGDLS, CDR2 YYNGEE.

The gene calls are TRBV2 and TRBJ2-3; 8 nucleotides line up with TRBD2. The CDR3 has 15 residues. Per germline, CDR1 SNHLY and CDR2 FYNNEI. The J segment lost 3 bases and the V segment lost 2 bases, leaving 4 bases of the junction unmatched. For the CDR3, the DNA is TGTGCCAGCAGTGAAAGCGGGAGTGAAACAGATACGCAGTATTTT. Its protein product is CASSESGSETDTQYF.

J is TRBJ2-1 and V is TRBV30, with D perhaps TRBD2 (6 bases). This CDR3 contains 12 residues. The V end lost 4 bases, the J end lost 8 bases, and 12 bases lay between the germline ends. Germline V CDR1 and CDR2: GTSNPN, SVGIG (reference sequence). CDR3 in amino acids: CAWTHIADEQFF. CDR3 bases: TGTGCCTGGACACATATAGCGGATGAGCAGTTCTTC.

This clone was counted a few times. The chain carries TRBV9 and TRBJ1-3; 7 nucleotides match TRBD1. Per germline, CDR1 SGDLS and CDR2 YYNGEE. The trim removed 0 bases at V and 4 bases at J, leaving 7 bases unmatched. The CDR3 has 16 amino acids. The CDR3 region has the DNA TGTGCCAGCAGCGTAGGGGACAGTATCAGCGGAAACACCATATATTTT. Protein: CASSVGDSISGNTIYF.

This clone appeared a few times. The rearrangement links TRBV11-2 to TRBJ1-5, with D perhaps TRBD1 (5 bases). This CDR3 region has 13 residues. The ends were cut back, 6 bases at V and 3 bases at J, with 9 bases in the middle. Per the germline V gene, CDR1 is SGHAT and CDR2 is FQNNGV. The CDR3 DNA is TGTGCCAGCAGAAGACAGCCCAATCAGCCCCAGCATTTT. Its protein product is CASRRQPNQPQHF.

This clone has a handful of counts. The chain joins TRBV2 to TRBJ2-5; D gene ambiguous. Germline V gene sequence: CDR1 SNHLY, CDR2 FYNNEI. Trimming left V 7 bases short and J 3 bases short, with 6 bases between. The length of the CDR3 is 11 residues. CDR3 coding DNA: TGTGCCAGCACTATAGAAGAGACCCAGTACTTC. Its translation: CASTIEETQYF.